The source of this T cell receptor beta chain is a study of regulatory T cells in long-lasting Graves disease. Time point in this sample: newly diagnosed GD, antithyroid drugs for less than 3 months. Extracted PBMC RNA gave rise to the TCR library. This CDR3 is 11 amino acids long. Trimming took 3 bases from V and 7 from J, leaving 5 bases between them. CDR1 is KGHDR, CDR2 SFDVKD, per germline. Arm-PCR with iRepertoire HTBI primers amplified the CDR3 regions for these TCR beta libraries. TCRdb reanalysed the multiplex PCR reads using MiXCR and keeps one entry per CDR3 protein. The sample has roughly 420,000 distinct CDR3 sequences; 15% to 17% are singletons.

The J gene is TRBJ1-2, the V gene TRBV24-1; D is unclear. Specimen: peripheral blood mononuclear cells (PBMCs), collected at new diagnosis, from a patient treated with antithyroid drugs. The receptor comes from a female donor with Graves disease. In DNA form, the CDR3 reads TGTGCCACCAGTGATGGTAGTGGCTACACCTTC. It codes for CATSDGSGYTF.